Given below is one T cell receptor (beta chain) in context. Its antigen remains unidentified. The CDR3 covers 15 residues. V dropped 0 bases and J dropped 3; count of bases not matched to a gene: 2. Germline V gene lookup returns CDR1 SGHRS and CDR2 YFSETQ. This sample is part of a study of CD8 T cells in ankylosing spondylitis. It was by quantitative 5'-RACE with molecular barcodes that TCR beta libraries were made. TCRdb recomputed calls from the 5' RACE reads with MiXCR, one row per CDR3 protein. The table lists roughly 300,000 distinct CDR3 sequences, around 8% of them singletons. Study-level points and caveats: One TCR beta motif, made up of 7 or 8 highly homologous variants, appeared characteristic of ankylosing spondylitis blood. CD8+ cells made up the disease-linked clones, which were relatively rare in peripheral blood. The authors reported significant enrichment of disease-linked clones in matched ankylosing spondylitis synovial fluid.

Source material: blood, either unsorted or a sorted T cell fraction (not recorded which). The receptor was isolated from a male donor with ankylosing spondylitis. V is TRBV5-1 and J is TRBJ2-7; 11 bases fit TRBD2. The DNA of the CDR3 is TGCGCCAGCAGCTTGGAACTAGCGGGAGTCTACGAGCAGTACTTC. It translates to CASSLELAGVYEQYF.